The sequence of this T cell receptor (beta chain) was determined in a study of T cells after yellow fever vaccination. Study in general: SMART-Seq v4 Ultra Low Input handled preparation of low-cell-number fractions. Findings of the study overall: Most primary-vaccination clones recurred post-booster (roughly 97% CD4, roughly 87% CD8).

This clonotype has ten or more counts. Its antigen is not identified. CDR1 is SGHAT, CDR2 FQNNGV, per germline. The CDR3 has 14 residues. With V trimmed by 1 base and J by 6 bases, 3 bases remained unmatched. TCR cDNA was made by 5'RACE template switching, adding a universal primer site and UMIs. TCRdb reprocessed the 5' RACE reads via MiXCR and lists one record per CDR3 protein. The sample carries roughly 120,000 distinct CDR3 sequences, around 8% recorded once. The V call is TRBV11-2, the J call TRBJ2-7; TRBD2 matches at 10 bases. The TCR was taken from a man younger than 40 who received the YFV17D yellow fever vaccine. The starting material was CD8+ T cells sorted from PBMCs, obtained 45 days after the yellow fever booster vaccination. CDR3: CASSLAPSGSEQYF. For the CDR3, the DNA is TGTGCCAGCAGCTTAGCCCCTAGCGGGAGCGAGCAGTACTTC. Filled out from reference TRBV11-2 and TRBJ2-7, the complete variable domain reads EAGVAQSPRYKIIEKRQSVAFWCNPISGHATLYWYQQILGQGPKLLIQFQNNGVVDDSQLPKDRFSAERLKGVDSTLKIQPAKLEDSAVYLCASSLAPSGSEQYFGPGTRLTVT.